The 15 T cell receptor beta chains below all came from one sample that was sequenced in a study of cytomegalovirus exposure and HLA in healthy donors. Method: immunoSEQ multiplex PCR; TCRdb's copy keeps in-frame clones and lacks some. This table has 130,000 or so clones, roughly 89% appearing once. Sequenced input: PBMCs. These receptors all come from a young man in good health and CMV-seronegative.

The J gene is TRBJ2-7, the V gene TRBV6-1; D not certain. This CDR3 contains 13 residues. Trimming took 8 bases from V and 4 from J, leaving 15 bases between them. Germline V gene sequence: CDR1 MNHNS, CDR2 SASEGT. As DNA, the CDR3 is TGTGCCAGCCACCTAAATATCGGGTACGAGCAGTACTTC. This sequence encodes CASHLNIGYEQYF.

This rearrangement joins TRBV7-9 to TRBJ2-1; 9 nucleotides line up with TRBD2. The V gene's germline CDR1 is SEHNR and CDR2 FQNEAQ (reference sequence). V lost 2 bases to trimming and J lost 0 bases; unmatched junction nucleotides: 5. This CDR3 has 17 residues. The CDR3 spells CASSLLAGGPSYNEQFF. The CDR3 DNA reads as TGTGCCAGCAGCTTACTCGCGGGGGGGCCCTCCTACAATGAGCAGTTCTTC. Combining the CDR3 with reference TRBV7-9 and TRBJ2-1 gives the whole variable domain DTGVSQNPRHKITKRGQNVTFRCDPISEHNRLYWYRQTLGQGPEFLTYFQNEAQLEKSRLLSDRFSAERPKGSFSTLEIQRTEQGDSAMYLCASSLLAGGPSYNEQFFGPGTRLTVL.

This chain connects TRBV5-1 to TRBJ2-2, with D uncertain. Trimming left V 5 bases short and J 0 bases short, with 8 bases between. CDR3 length: 14 residues. The germline V gene has CDR1 SGHRS and CDR2 YFSETQ. In DNA, the CDR3 is TGCGCCAGCAGTCCCCTTGCGAACACCGGGGAGCTGTTTTTT. It translates to CASSPLANTGELFF.

The CDR3 reads CASSPYNEQFF. DNA of the CDR3: TGTGCCAGCAGCCCTTACAATGAGCAGTTCTTC. The gene calls are TRBV7-8 and TRBJ2-1; D gene uncertain. Germline V gene lookup returns CDR1 SGHVS and CDR2 FQNEAQ. V lost 5 bases to trimming and J lost 4 bases, with 3 bases between them. The CDR3 is 11 amino acids.

V usage is TRBV4-2 and J usage is TRBJ2-4; maybe TRBD2 (5 bases). CDR1 and CDR2 from the germline V gene are LGHNA and YNFKEQ. V gave up 0 bases and J gave up 2 bases, with 8 bases separating them. This CDR3 has 15 residues. The CDR3 region has the DNA TGTGCCAGCAGCCAAGATCGGGGAACCAAAAACATTCAGTACTTC. Protein: CASSQDRGTKNIQYF.

The chain has TRBV13 and TRBJ2-3; 7 positions match TRBD2. The ends lost 3 bases at V and 5 bases at J; junction bases unmatched: 11. From germline, CDR1 is PRHDT and CDR2 FYEKMQ (reference sequence). CDR3 length: 16 residues. The CDR3 here is CASSFISRGVEDTQYF. The CDR3 DNA reads TGTGCCAGCAGCTTTATAAGCCGGGGGGTAGAAGATACGCAGTATTTT.

The V call is TRBV28, the J call TRBJ2-4; the D gene is possibly TRBD1 (6 bases). The CDR3 has 14 amino acids. The germline CDR1 and CDR2 sequences are MDHEN and SYDVKM. The V end lost 6 bases, the J end lost 8 bases, and 17 bases lay between the germline ends. DNA of the CDR3: TGTGCCAGCAGCCTATGGGGGCCACAGGACATTCAGTACTTC. It translates to CASSLWGPQDIQYF.

The chain uses TRBV5-1 and TRBJ2-1; the match to TRBD1 covers 7 bases. Germline V gene data show CDR1 as SGHRS and CDR2 as YFSETQ. The CDR3 consists of 14 residues. The J segment lost 9 bases and the V segment lost 4 bases, leaving 10 bases of the junction unmatched. The CDR3 coding sequence is TGCGCCAGCAGCGCCGGACAGGAGTCCGTTGAGCAGTTCTTC. Amino acids: CASSAGQESVEQFF.

This chain joins TRBV4-3 and TRBJ2-3; D is undetermined. This CDR3 spans 15 amino acids. Germline loops: CDR1 LGHNA, CDR2 YSLEER. V was trimmed by 0 bases and J by 6 bases, leaving 13 bases between them. CDR3 in amino acids: CASSQDRLGRDTQYF. CDR3 nucleotide sequence: TGCGCCAGCAGCCAAGATCGGCTAGGCCGGGATACGCAGTATTTT.

This clone was picked up one time. CDR3 loop: CASSAIQGEAFF. CDR3 nucleotide sequence: TGTGCCAGCAGCGCGATTCAGGGAGAAGCTTTCTTT. The chain has TRBV7-9 and TRBJ1-1, with D perhaps TRBD1 (5 bases). The germline gives CDR1 SEHNR, CDR2 FQNEAQ (reference sequence). Trimming took 5 bases from V and 8 from J, leaving 12 bases between them. The CDR3 runs 12 residues.

The rearrangement joins TRBV5-6 to TRBJ2-7; D may be TRBD1 (6 bases). The CDR3 contains 13 residues. V was trimmed by 5 bases and J by 7 bases, leaving 16 bases between them. Germline CDR1 is SGHDT and CDR2 is YYEEEE. The DNA for the CDR3 is TGTGCCAGCAGTTCGTCAGGGGCGAGGGAGCAGTACTTC. This codes for CASSSSGAREQYF.

V usage is TRBV19 and J usage is TRBJ2-7, with 7 positions matching TRBD2. V dropped 6 bases and J dropped 2; count of bases not matched to a gene: 7. Germline CDR1 and CDR2: LNHDA and SQIVND (reference sequence). The CDR3 has 14 residues. The CDR3 nucleotides read TGTGCCAGTAGGCCCCGGGGGGATGCCTACGAGCAGTACTTC. Translated: CASRPRGDAYEQYF. Full variable domain (missing parts from reference TRBV19 and TRBJ2-7): DGGITQSPKYLFRKEGQNVTLSCEQNLNHDAMYWYRQDPGQGLRLIYYSQIVNDFQKGDIAEGYSVSREKKESFPLTVTSAQKNPTAFYLCASRPRGDAYEQYFGPGTRLTVT.

This clone was seen only once. This chain uses TRBV5-6 with TRBJ1-2, with 8 nucleotides matching TRBD1. V trimming: 4 bases; J trimming: 6 bases; junction bases outside the gene matches: 8. The CDR3 totals 14 residues. Germline V gene sequence: CDR1 SGHDT, CDR2 YYEEEE. The CDR3 sequence: CASSQSGQADGYTF. The DNA of the CDR3 is TGTGCCAGCAGCCAGTCGGGACAGGCGGATGGCTACACCTTC.

The chain recombines TRBV27 with TRBJ1-5, with D perhaps matching TRBD1 (6 bases). Germline CDR1 and CDR2: MNHEY and SMNVEV (reference sequence). This CDR3 is built from 15 residues. Trimming stripped 5 bases from V and 2 bases from J, with 13 bases between. CDR3 amino acids: CASSTIQGGNQPQHF. In DNA form, the CDR3 reads TGTGCCAGCAGTACAATACAGGGAGGCAATCAGCCCCAGCATTTT.

The gene calls are TRBV6-5 and TRBJ1-3; TRBD1 might be the D (5 bases). V was pared by 6 bases and J by 4 bases, with 19 bases between. CDR3 length: 16 residues. Per germline, CDR1 MNHEY and CDR2 SVGAGI. CDR3: CASSYGGGPSGNTIYF. In DNA form, the CDR3 reads TGTGCCAGCAGCTACGGGGGGGGTCCGTCAGGAAACACCATATATTTT.